The clone carrying this T cell receptor beta chain ranks as medium-sized (0.01 to 0.1%). Antigen: not known. The data originate from a study of spatial heterogeneity in lung cancer. Study-wide results and limits: Counts of expanded intratumoral alpha and beta TCRs tracked tumor mutation counts.

Documented time point: sample taken at primary tumor resection. The V gene end was trimmed by 6 bases and the J gene end by 2 bases; junction bases not matched to a gene: 10. Germline V lookup: CDR1 DFQATT, CDR2 SNEGSKA (reference sequence). This CDR3 contains 15 residues. TCRdb re-called the 5' RACE reads through MiXCR, storing one row per CDR3 protein. The repertoire consists of several thousand distinct CDR3 sequences, with around 13% occurring once and the leading ten covering around 9.1%. The specimen was lung tumor tissue, collected at surgery. The origin of this receptor is a female donor with early-stage non-small cell lung cancer. The gene calls are TRBV20-1 and TRBJ2-5; 9 bases map to TRBD2. The CDR3 is CSAHRPAGGQETQYF. The DNA of the CDR3 is TGCAGTGCCCACCGCCCAGCGGGGGGACAAGAGACCCAGTACTTC.